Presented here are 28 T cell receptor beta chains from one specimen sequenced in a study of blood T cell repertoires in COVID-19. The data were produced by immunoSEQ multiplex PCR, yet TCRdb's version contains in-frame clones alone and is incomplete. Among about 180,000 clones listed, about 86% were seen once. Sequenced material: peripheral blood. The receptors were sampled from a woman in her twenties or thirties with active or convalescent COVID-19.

The CDR3 nucleotides read TGTGCCACCACCATTTCAGGCACAGATACGCAGTATTTT. This translates into CATTISGTDTQYF. This rearrangement joins TRBV12-3 or TRBV12-4 to TRBJ2-3; D remains ambiguous. V was shortened by 10 bases and J by 1 base, with 12 bases between the two germline ends. The CDR3 runs to 13 residues.

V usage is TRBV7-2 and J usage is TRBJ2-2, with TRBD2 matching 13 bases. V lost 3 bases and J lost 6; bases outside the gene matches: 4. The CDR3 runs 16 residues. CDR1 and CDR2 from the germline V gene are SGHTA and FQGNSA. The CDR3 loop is CASSFRLAGGPGELFF. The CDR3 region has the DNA TGTGCCAGCAGCTTTCGACTAGCGGGAGGCCCCGGGGAGCTGTTTTTT.

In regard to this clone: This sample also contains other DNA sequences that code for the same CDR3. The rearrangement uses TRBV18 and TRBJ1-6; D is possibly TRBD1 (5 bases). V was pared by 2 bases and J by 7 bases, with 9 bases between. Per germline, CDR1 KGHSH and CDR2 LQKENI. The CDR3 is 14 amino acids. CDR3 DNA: TGTGCCAGCTCACCAGACAGAAAGAATTCACCCCTCCACTTT. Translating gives CASSPDRKNSPLHF. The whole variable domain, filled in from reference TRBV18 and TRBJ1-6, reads NAGVMQNPRHLVRRRGQEARLRCSPMKGHSHVYWYRQLPEEGLKFMVYLQKENIIDESGMPKERFSAEFPKEGPSILRIQQVVRGDSAAYFCASSPDRKNSPLHFGNGTRLTVT.

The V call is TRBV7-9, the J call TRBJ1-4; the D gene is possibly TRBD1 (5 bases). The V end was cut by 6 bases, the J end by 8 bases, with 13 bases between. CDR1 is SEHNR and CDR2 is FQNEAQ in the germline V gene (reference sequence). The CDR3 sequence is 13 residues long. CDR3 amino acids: CASREGIGEKLFF. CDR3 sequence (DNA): TGTGCCAGCAGGGAGGGGATAGGGGAAAAACTGTTTTTT. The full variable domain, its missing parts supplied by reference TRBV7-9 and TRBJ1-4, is DTGVSQNPRHKITKRGQNVTFRCDPISEHNRLYWYRQTLGQGPEFLTYFQNEAQLEKSRLLSDRFSAERPKGSFSTLEIQRTEQGDSAMYLCASREGIGEKLFFGSGTQLSVL.

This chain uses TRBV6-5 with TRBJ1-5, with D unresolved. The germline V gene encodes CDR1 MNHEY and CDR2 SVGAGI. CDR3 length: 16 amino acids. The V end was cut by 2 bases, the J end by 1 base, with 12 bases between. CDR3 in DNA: TGTGCCAGCAGTTACAGCGGCCCGGGGAGCAATCAGCCCCAGCATTTT. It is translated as CASSYSGPGSNQPQHF.

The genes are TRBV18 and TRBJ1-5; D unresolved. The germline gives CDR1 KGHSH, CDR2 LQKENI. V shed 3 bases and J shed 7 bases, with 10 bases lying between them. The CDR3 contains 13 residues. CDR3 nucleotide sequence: TGTGCCAGCTCACCCAACAGCGGGCAGCCCCAGCATTTT. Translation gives CASSPNSGQPQHF. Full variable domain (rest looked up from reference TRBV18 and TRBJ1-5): NAGVMQNPRHLVRRRGQEARLRCSPMKGHSHVYWYRQLPEEGLKFMVYLQKENIIDESGMPKERFSAEFPKEGPSILRIQQVVRGDSAAYFCASSPNSGQPQHFGDGTRLSIL.

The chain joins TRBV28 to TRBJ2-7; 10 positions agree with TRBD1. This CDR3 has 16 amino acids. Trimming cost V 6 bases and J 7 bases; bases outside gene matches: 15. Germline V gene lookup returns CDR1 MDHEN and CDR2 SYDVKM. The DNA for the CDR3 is TGTGCCAGCAGAACCGAACCGGGACAGGGGAAGTATGAGCAGTACTTC. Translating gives CASRTEPGQGKYEQYF.

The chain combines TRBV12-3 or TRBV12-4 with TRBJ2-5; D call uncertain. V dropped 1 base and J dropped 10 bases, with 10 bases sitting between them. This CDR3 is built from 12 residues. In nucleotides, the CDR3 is TGTGCCAGCAGTTTAGGTCAGGTTATCCAGTACTTC. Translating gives CASSLGQVIQYF.

The CDR3 protein is CASSPRDRSITEAFF. The CDR3 DNA reads as TGTGCCAGCAGCCCCCGGGACAGGTCGATAACTGAAGCTTTCTTT. The V and J genes are TRBV11-3 and TRBJ1-1; the match to TRBD1 covers 8 bases. In germline, CDR1 is SGHNT, CDR2 YENEEA. This CDR3 has 15 residues. J was trimmed by 5 bases and V by 5 bases; bases with no gene match: 10.

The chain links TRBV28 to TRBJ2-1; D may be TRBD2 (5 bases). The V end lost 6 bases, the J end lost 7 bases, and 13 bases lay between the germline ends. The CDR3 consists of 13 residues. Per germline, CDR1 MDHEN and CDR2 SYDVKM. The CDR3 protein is CASSQDGENEQFF. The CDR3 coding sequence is TGTGCCAGCAGCCAAGACGGGGAAAATGAGCAGTTCTTC. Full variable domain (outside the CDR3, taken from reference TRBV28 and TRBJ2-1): DVKVTQSSRYLVKRTGEKVFLECVQDMDHENMFWYRQDPGLGLRLIYFSYDVKMKEKGDIPEGYSVSREKKERFSLILESASTNQTSMYLCASSQDGENEQFFGPGTRLTVL.

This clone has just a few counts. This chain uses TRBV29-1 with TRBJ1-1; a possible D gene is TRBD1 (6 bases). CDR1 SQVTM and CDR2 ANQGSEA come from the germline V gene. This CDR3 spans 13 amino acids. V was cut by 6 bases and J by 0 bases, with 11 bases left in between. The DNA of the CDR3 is TGCAGCGTGTCCGGACAGATGAACACTGAAGCTTTCTTT. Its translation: CSVSGQMNTEAFF.

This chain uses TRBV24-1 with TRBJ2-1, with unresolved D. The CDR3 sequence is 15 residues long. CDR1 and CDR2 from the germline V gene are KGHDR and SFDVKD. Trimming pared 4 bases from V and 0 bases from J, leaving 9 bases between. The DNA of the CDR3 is TGTGCCACCAGTGACCGACTTGTCTCCTACAATGAGCAGTTCTTC. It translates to CATSDRLVSYNEQFF.

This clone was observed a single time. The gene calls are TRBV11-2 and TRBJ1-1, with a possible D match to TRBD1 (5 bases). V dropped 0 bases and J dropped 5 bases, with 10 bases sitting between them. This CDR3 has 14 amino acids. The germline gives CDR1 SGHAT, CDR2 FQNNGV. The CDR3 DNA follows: TGTGCCAGCAGCTTAGAGGGCCGGGGGACTGAAGCTTTCTTT. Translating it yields CASSLEGRGTEAFF.

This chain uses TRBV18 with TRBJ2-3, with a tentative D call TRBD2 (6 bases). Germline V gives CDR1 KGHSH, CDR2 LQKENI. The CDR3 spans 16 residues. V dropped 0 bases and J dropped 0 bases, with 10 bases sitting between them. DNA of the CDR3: TGTGCCAGCTCACCACCCGGGGGATCTAGCACAGATACGCAGTATTTT. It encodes CASSPPGGSSTDTQYF.

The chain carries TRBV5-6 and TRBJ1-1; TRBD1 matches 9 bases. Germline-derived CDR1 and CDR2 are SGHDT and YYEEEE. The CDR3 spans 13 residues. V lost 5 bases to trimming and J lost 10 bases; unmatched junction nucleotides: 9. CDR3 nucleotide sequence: TGTGCCAGCAGTAAACAGGGGGCGTTAATAGCTTTCTTT. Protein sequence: CASSKQGALIAFF.

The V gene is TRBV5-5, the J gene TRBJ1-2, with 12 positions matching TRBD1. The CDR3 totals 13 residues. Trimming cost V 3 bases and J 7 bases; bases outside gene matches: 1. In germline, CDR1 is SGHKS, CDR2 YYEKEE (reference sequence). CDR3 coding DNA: TGTGCCAGCAGCTGGGACAGGGGGCTTGGCTACACCTTC. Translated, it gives CASSWDRGLGYTF.

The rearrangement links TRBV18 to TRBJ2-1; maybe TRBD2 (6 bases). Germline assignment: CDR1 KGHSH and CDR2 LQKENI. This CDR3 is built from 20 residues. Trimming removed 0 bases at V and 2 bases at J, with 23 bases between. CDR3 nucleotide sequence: TGTGCCAGCTCACCACCAAGTGAGGGACTTGTTGTACCTCCCTACAATGAGCAGTTCTTC. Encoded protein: CASSPPSEGLVVPPYNEQFF.

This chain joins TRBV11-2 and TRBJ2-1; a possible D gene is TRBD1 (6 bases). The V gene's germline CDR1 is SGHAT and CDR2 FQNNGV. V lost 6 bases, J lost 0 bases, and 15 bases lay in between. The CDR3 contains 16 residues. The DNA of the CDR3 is TGTGCCAGCAGACCATCAGGGGTCCGCTCCTACAATGAGCAGTTCTTC. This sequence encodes CASRPSGVRSYNEQFF.

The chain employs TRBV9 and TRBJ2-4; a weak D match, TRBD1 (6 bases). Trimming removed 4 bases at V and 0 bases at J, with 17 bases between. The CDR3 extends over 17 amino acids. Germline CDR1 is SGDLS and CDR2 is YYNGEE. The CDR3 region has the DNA TGTGCCAGCAGCCCCCGACAGGACGGGGTAGCCAAAAACATTCAGTACTTC. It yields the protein CASSPRQDGVAKNIQYF.

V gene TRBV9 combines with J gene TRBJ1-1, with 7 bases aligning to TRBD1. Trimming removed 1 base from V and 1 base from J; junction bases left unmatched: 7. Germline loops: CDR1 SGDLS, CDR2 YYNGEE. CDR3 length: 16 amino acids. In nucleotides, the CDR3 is TGTGCCAGCAGCGTAATGTTAGGACAGGAGAACACTGAAGCTTTCTTT. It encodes CASSVMLGQENTEAFF.

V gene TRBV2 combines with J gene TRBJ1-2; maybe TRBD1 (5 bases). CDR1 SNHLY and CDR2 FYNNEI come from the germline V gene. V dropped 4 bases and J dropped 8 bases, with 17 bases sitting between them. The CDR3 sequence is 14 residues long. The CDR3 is CASSAGIQLWGYTF. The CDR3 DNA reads TGTGCCAGCAGTGCAGGGATACAACTATGGGGCTACACCTTC.

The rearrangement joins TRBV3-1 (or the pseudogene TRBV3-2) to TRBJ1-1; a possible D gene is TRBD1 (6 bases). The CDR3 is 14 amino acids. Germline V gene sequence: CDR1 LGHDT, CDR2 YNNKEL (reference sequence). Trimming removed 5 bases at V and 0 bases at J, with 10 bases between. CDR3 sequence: CASSLTGMNTEAFF. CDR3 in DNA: TGTGCCAGCAGCTTGACAGGCATGAACACTGAAGCTTTCTTT.

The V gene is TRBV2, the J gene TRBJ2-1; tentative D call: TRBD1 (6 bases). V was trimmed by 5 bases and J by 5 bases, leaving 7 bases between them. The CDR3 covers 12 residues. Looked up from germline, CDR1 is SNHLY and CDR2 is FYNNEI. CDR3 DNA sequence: TGTGCCAGCAGTCGACAGGACAATGAGCAGTTCTTC. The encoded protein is CASSRQDNEQFF.

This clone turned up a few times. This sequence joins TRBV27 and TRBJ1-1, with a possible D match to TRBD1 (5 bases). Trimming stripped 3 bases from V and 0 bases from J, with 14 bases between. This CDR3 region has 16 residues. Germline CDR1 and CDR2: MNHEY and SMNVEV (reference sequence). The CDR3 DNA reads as TGTGCCAGCAGTTTTATGCCAGGGTTGATGAACACTGAAGCTTTCTTT. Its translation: CASSFMPGLMNTEAFF.

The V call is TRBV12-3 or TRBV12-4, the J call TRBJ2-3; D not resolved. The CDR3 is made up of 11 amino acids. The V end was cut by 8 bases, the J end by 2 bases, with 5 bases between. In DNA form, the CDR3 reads TGTGCCAGCGGGCTCACAGATACGCAGTATTTT. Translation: CASGLTDTQYF.

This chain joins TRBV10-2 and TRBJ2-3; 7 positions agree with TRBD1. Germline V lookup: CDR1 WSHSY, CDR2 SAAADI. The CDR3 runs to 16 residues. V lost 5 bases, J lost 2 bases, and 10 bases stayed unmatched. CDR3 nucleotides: TGCGCCAGCAGTTCCCCTTGGGACAGCTCCACAGATACGCAGTATTTT. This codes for CASSSPWDSSTDTQYF.

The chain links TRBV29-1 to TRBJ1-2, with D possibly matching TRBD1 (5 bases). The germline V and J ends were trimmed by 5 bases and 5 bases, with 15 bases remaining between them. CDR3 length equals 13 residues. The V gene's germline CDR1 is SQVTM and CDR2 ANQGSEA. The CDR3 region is CSVPGGVGYGYTF. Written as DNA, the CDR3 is TGCAGCGTTCCCGGGGGGGTCGGATATGGCTACACCTTC.

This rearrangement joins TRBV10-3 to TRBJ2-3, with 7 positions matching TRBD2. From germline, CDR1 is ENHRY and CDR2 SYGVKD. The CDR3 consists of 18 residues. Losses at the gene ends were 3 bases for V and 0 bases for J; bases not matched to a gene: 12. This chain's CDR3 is CAISDQLALISSTDTQYF. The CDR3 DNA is TGTGCCATCAGTGATCAACTAGCGCTGATTTCTAGCACAGATACGCAGTATTTT.